Here is one TCR beta chain with its context. This specimen belongs to a study of T cell responses to AZD1222 COVID-19 vaccine. From germline, CDR1 is SGHAT and CDR2 FQNNGV. V trimming: 3 bases; J trimming: 3 bases; junction bases outside the gene matches: 11. CDR3 size: 16 residues. The table came from immunoSEQ multiplex PCR; TCRdb's copy has only in-frame clones and leaves some out. The data show around 99,000 clones, approximately 89% seen once. The starting material was peripheral blood, obtained on day 0 of AZD1222 vaccination. The rearrangement links TRBV11-2 to TRBJ2-7, with TRBD1 matching over 7 bases. This sequence originates from an adult in good health. CDR3 region: CASSFLRSGQNYEQYF. CDR3 bases: TGTGCCAGCAGCTTTCTTCGTTCGGGACAGAACTACGAGCAGTACTTC.